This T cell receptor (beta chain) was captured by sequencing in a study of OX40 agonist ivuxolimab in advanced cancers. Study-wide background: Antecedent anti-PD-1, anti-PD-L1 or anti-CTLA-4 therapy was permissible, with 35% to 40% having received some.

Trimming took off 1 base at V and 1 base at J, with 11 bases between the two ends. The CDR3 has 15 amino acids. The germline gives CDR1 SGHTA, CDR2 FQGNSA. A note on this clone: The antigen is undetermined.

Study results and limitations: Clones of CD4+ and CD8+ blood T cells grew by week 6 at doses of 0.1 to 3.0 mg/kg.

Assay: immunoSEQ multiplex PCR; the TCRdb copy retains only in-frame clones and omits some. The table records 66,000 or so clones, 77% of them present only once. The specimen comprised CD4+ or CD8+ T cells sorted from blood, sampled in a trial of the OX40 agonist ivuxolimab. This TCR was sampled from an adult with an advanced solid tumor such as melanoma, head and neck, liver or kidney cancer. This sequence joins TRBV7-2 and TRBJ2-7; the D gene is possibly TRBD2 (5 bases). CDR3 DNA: TGTGCCAGCAGCTTAGTACCTCTAGCTTCCTACGAGCAGTACTTC. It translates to CASSLVPLASYEQYF.